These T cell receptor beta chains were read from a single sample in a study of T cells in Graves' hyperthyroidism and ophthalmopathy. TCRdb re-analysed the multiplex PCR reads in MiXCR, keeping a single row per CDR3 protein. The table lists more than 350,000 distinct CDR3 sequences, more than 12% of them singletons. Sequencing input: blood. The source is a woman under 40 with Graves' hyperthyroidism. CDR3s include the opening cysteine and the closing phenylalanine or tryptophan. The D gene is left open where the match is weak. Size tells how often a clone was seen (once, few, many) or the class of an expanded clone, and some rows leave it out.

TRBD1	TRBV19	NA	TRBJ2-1	TGTGCCAGTAGTCGACCGGGACAGGGTTTCTTAAGCTCCTACAATGAGCAGTTCTTC	CASSRPGQGFLSSYNEQFF
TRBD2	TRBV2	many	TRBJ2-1	TGTGCCAGCATCAGTCTAGCGGGACGGAATGAGCAGTTCTTC	CASISLAGRNEQFF
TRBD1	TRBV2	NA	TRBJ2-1	TGTGCCAGCTCACCGCCGACAGGGATAGGCGAGCAGTTCTTC	CASSPPTGIGEQFF
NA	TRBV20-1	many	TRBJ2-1	TGCAGTGCGTCGAGCAACAGCGAACAGCAGTTCTTC	CSASSNSEQQFF
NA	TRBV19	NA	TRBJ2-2	TGTGCCGCCTCACGGATAGACAAAAACACCGGGGAGCTGTTTTTT	CAASRIDKNTGELFF
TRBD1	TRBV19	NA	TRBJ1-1	TGTGCCAGTAGTACCAGGGACAGGGGGCCGTACACTGAAGCTTTCTTT	CASSTRDRGPYTEAFF
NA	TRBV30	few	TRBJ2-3	TGTGCCGGCAAGCGTTTAAGCACAGATACGCAGTATTTT	CAGKRLSTDTQYF
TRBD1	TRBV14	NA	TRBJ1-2	TGTGCCAGCAGCCTAAGGGACAGACCCCTCTATGGCTACACCTTC	CASSLRDRPLYGYTF
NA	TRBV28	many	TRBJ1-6	TGTGCCAGCAGTCCAGAGGCCTGGGAGAATTCACCCCTCCACTTT	CASSPEAWENSPLHF
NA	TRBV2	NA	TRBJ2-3	TGTGCCGGTAAAAGCGGGTTTAGCACAGATACGCAGTATTTT	CAGKSGFSTDTQYF
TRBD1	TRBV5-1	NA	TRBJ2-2	TGCGCCAGCAGCTCCAAAAAAACGACAGGGGAGAACACCGGGGAGCTGTTTTTT	CASSSKKTTGENTGELFF
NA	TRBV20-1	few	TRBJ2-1	TGCAGTGCTCCCCCCACCTGGGGGGGGGCCCACAATGAGCAGTTCTTC	CSAPPTWGGAHNEQFF
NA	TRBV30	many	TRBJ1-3	TGTGCCTGCACGATACTCCGCTCTGGAAACACCATATATTTT	CACTILRSGNTIYF
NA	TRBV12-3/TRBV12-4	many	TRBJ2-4	TGTGCCAGCAGCTCCGTGGCAGGGGCTGACATTCAGTACTTC	CASSSVAGADIQYF
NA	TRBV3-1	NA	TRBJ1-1	TGTGCCAGCAGCCAGAGGACAGTGAACACTGAAGCTTTCTTT	CASSQRTVNTEAFF
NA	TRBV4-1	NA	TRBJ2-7	TGCGCCAGCAGCCAACCTCCCAATACCTACGAGCAGTACTTC	CASSQPPNTYEQYF
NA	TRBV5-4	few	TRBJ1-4	TGTGCCAGCAGTCCGTATGCAACTAATGAAAAACTGTTTTTT	CASSPYATNEKLFF
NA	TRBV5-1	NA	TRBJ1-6	TGCGCCAGCAGCCAGTTGGGGACACATAATTCACCCCTCCGCTTT	CASSQLGTHNSPLRF
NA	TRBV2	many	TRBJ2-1	TGTGCCAGCAGATCCCAGGGGCTATACAATGAGCAGTTCTTC	CASRSQGLYNEQFF
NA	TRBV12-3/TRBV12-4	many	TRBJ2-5	TGTGCCAGCAGCTACAGCCTCCGGGAGACCCAGTACTTC	CASSYSLRETQYF
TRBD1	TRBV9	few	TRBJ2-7	TGTGCCAGCAGCGCCTCAACCGGGACAGGGGCCTACGAGCAGTACTTC	CASSASTGTGAYEQYF
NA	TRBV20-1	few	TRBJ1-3	TGCAGTGCTAGAGATCAGATCAGGAGCTCTGGAAACACCATATATTTT	CSARDQIRSSGNTIYF
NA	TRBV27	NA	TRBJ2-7	TGTGCCAGCGCTATGGCCGGGGAGTTGGTAGGATCGCGGAACTACGAGCAGTACTTC	CASAMAGELVGSRNYEQYF
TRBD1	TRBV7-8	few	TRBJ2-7	TGTGCCAGCAGCTTAGTAGGGACAGGGGTCGACGAGCAGTACTTC	CASSLVGTGVDEQYF
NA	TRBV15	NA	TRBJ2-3	TGTGCCACCAGCAGAGATGGGCGGGACACAGATACGCAGTATTTT	CATSRDGRDTDTQYF
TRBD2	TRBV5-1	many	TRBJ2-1	TGCGCCAGCAGCTCGGGACTAGCGACGTCCGGTGAGCAGTTCTTC	CASSSGLATSGEQFF
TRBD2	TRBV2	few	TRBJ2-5	TGTGCCAGTCTTCTAGGGGGGAACCACCCTAAGACTAGCGGGAGGGCCACGAGGGAGACCCAGTACTTC	CASLLGGNHPKTSGRATRETQYF
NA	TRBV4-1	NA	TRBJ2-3	TGCGCCAGCAGCCAAGACCTACTAGTGGATACGCAGTATTTT	CASSQDLLVDTQYF
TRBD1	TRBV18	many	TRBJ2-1	TGTGCCAGCTCACCATGGACAGGGATCAACAATGAGCAGTTCTTC	CASSPWTGINNEQFF
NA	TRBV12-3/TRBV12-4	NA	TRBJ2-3	TGTGCCAGCAGTTCCCTGACAGCCCTGGGAACAGATACGCAGTATTTT	CASSSLTALGTDTQYF
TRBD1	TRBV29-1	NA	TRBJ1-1	TGCAGCGGCCGGACAGGGATGAACACTGAAGCTTTCTTT	CSGRTGMNTEAFF
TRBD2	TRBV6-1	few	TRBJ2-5	TGTGCCAGCAGGGACGCAGCGGGAGCACAAGAGACCCAGTACTTC	CASRDAAGAQETQYF
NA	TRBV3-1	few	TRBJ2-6	TGTGCCAGCAGCGCAGGGGTTTCTGGGGCCAACGTCCTGACTTTC	CASSAGVSGANVLTF
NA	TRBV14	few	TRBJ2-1	TGTGCCAGCAGCCAAGATCTTGGTAGTTGGGCGAATGAGCAGTTCTTC	CASSQDLGSWANEQFF